The 5 T cell receptor beta chains below come from one sample, sequenced in a study of beta chain features in type 1 diabetes. Points from the study as a whole: Shorter TCRB CDR3s, moderately but significantly so, marked every one of the four CD4+ subsets in Type 1 diabetes patients.

What was sequenced were expressed TCRB transcripts, since all of the isolated RNA had been reverse transcribed. Profiling relied on immunoSEQ multiplex PCR, and the TCRdb table lists in-frame clones only, not all of them. Of hundreds of thousands of clones in the sample, about an eighth were seen once. Their antigens are not known. Sequencing was carried out using naive CD4+ T cells from blood. The receptors come from a man between 18 and 29 years old with type 1 diabetes.

This clone was counted between two and nine times. The V gene is TRBV9, the J gene TRBJ1-2, with 7 nucleotides matching TRBD1. After removal of 0 bases from V and 4 bases from J, the junction contained 3 bases not matched to a gene. The CDR3 totals 14 residues. Germline lookup yields CDR1 SGDLS and CDR2 YYNGEE. This CDR3 reads CASSVEEGAYGYTF. CDR3 DNA: TGTGCCAGCAGCGTAGAGGAGGGGGCCTATGGCTACACCTTC.

This clone has only a few counts. J is TRBJ2-7 and V is TRBV30; 7 bases are a match to TRBD1. The germline CDR1 and CDR2 sequences are GTSNPN and SVGIG (reference sequence). J gave up 6 bases and V 2 bases, and 4 bases lay outside the gene matches. The CDR3 sequence is 12 residues long. CDR3 sequence: CAWSPTGVEQYF. CDR3 bases: TGTGCCTGGAGTCCCACAGGGGTCGAGCAGTACTTC.

The chain couples TRBV10-3 to TRBJ2-1; 10 positions match TRBD1. The germline gives CDR1 ENHRY, CDR2 SYGVKD. CDR3 length: 14 residues. Trimming took 6 bases from V and 9 from J; bases not matched to a gene: 8. The CDR3 spells CAIREGQGIPEQFF. The CDR3 DNA reads TGTGCCATCAGAGAGGGACAGGGGATACCTGAGCAGTTCTTC.

This clone has only a few counts. DNA for the CDR3: TGTGCCAGCAGCTTAGTTACCGGGGGAGAGACCCAGTACTTC. The encoded protein is CASSLVTGGETQYF. The V call is TRBV7-2, the J call TRBJ2-5; perhaps TRBD2 as D (6 bases). V was shortened by 1 base and J by 4 bases, with 10 bases between the two germline ends. The CDR3 loop spans 14 amino acids. Germline lookup yields CDR1 SGHTA and CDR2 FQGNSA. Supplemented by reference TRBV7-2 and TRBJ2-5, the full variable domain reads GAGVSQSPSNKVTEKGKDVELRCDPISGHTALYWYRQSLGQGLEFLIYFQGNSAPDKSGLPSDRFSAERTGGSVSTLTIQRTQQEDSAVYLCASSLVTGGETQYFGPGTRLLVL.

The V call is TRBV14, the J call TRBJ2-3; 8 bases fit TRBD1. The CDR3 totals 16 residues. Losses at the gene ends were 3 bases for V and 2 bases for J; bases not matched to a gene: 7. Germline CDR1 SGHDN, CDR2 FVKESK. The CDR3 is CASSQNRDRNTDTQYF. The CDR3 nucleotides read TGTGCCAGCAGCCAGAACCGGGACAGGAACACAGATACGCAGTATTTT.